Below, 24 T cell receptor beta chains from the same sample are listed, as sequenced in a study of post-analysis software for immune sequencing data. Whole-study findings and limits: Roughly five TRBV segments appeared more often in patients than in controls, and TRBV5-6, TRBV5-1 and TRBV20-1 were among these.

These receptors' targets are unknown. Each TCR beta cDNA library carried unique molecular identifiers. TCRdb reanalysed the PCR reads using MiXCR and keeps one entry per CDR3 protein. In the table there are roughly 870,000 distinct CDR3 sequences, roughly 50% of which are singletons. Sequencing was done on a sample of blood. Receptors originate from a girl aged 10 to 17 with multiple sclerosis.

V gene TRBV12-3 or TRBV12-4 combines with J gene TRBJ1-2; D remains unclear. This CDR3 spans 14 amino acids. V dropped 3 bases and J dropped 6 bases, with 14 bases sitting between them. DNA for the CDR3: TGTGCCAGCAGTTTGTCCAGGCGACGAGATGGCTACACCTTC. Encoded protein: CASSLSRRRDGYTF.

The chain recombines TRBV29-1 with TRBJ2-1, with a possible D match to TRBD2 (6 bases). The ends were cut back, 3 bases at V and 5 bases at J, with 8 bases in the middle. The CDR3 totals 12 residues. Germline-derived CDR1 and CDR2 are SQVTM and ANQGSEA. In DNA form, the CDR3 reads TGCAGCGTTGAGTGGAGGGACAATGAGCAGTTCTTC. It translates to CSVEWRDNEQFF.

This chain's CDR3 is CASSQGLAGVTDTQYF. In nucleotides, the CDR3 is TGTGCCAGCAGCCAAGGGCTAGCGGGCGTCACAGATACGCAGTATTTT. The chain recombines TRBV14 with TRBJ2-3; 8 nucleotides align to TRBD2. Germline trimming cut 1 base from V and 2 bases from J; bases unmatched to any gene: 5. Germline values: CDR1 SGHDN, CDR2 FVKESK. This CDR3 has 16 residues.

CDR3 coding DNA: TGTGCCAGCAGCAAAGTGGACTATGTCACCAGCTCCTACAATGAGCAGTTCTTC. Residues: CASSKVDYVTSSYNEQFF. The chain recombines TRBV21-1 with TRBJ2-1; the table's D call, TRBD2, was not checked against the DNA. TRBV21-1 is recorded as a pseudogene. The CDR3 has 18 amino acids.

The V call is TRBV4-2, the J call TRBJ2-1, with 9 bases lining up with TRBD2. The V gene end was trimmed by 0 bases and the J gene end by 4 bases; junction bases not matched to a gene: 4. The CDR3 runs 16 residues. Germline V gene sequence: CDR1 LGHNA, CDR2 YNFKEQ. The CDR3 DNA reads TGTGCCAGCAGCCAAGATGCTAGCGGGACTTACAATGAGCAGTTCTTC. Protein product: CASSQDASGTYNEQFF.

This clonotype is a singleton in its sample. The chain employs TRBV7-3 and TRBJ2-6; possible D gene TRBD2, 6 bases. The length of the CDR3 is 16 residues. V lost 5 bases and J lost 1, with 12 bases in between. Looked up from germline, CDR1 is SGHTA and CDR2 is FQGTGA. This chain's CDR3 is CASSPMTSSGANVLTF. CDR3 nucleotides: TGTGCCAGCAGCCCGATGACTAGTTCTGGGGCCAACGTCCTGACTTTC.

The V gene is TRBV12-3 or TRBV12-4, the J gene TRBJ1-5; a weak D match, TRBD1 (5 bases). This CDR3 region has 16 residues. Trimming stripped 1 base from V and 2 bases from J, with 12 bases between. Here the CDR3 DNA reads TGTGCCAGCAGTTTAGGGCGGGGGGTCGGCAATCAGCCCCAGCATTTT. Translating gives CASSLGRGVGNQPQHF.

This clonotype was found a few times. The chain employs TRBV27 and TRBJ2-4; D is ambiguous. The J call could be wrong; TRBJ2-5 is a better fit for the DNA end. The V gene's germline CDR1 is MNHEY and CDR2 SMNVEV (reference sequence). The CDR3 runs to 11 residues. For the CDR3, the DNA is TGTGCCAGCAGCGGATTGGGGACCCAGTACTTC. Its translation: CASSGLGTQYF.

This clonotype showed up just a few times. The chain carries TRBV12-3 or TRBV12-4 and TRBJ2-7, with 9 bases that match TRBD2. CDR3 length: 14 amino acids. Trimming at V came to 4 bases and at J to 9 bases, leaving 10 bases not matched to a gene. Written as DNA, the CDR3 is TGTGCCAGCAGTTCGGAGGGACTAGCTTTGGGGCAGTACTTC. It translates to CASSSEGLALGQYF.

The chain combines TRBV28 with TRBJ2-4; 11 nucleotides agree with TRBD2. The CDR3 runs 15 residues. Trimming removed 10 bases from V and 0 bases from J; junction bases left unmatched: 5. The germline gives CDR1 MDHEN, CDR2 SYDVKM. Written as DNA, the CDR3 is TGTGCCACCTATAGCGGGAGGGTAGCCAAAAACATTCAGTACTTC. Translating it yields CATYSGRVAKNIQYF.

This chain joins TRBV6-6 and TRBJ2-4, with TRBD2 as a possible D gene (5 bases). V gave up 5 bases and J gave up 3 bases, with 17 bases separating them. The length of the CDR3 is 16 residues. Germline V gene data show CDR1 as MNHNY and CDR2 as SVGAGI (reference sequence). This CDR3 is CASSHRGSPDKNIQYF. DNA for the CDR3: TGTGCCAGCAGTCACCGCGGGTCCCCGGACAAAAACATTCAGTACTTC.

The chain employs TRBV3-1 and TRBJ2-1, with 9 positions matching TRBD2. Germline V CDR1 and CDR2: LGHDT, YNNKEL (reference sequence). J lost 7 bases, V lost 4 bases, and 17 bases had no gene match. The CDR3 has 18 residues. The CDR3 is CASSPHQLLSGRWNEQFF. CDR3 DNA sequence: TGTGCCAGCAGCCCCCACCAGTTGTTAAGCGGGAGGTGGAATGAGCAGTTCTTC.

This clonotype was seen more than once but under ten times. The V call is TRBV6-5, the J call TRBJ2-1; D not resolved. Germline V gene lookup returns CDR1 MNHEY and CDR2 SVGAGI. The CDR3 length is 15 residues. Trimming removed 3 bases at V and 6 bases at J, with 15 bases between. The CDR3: CASSYSLMSFNEQFF. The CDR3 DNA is TGTGCCAGCAGTTATTCCCTTATGTCGTTCAATGAGCAGTTCTTC.

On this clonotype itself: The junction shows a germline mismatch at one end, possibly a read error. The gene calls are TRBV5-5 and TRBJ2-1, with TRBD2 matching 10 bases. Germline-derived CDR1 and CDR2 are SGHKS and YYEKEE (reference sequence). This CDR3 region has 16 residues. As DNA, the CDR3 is TGTGCCAGCAGATGGGTTAGCGGGGGGCTCAACAATGATCAGTTCTTC. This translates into CASRWVSGGLNNDQFF.

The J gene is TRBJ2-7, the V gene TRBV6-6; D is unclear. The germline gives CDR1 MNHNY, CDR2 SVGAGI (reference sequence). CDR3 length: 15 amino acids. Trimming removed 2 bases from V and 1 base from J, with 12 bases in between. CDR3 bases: TGTGCCAGCAGTTACCTACAGCGTACTTCCTACGAGCAGTACTTC. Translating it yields CASSYLQRTSYEQYF.

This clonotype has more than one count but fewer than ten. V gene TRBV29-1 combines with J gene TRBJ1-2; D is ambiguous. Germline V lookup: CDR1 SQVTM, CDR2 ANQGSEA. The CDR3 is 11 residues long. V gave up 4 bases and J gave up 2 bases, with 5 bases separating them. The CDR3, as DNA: TGCAGCGTTGGCGAGAACTATGGCTACACCTTC. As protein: CSVGENYGYTF.

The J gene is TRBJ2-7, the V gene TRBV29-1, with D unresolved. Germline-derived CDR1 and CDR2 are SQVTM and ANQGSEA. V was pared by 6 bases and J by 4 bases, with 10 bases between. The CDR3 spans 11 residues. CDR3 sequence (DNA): TGCAGCGTCCCCCCGACATACGAGCAGTACTTC. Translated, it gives CSVPPTYEQYF.

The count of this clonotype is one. CDR3 DNA: TGTGCCAGCACCCTAGCCCAGGGGGCCCAAGAGACCCAGTACTTC. Its translation: CASTLAQGAQETQYF. The rearrangement uses TRBV7-9 and TRBJ2-5; 8 nucleotides align to TRBD1. The germline gives CDR1 SEHNR, CDR2 FQNEAQ (reference sequence). The CDR3 length is 15 residues. J was trimmed by 1 base and V by 7 bases; bases with no gene match: 8.

For the CDR3, the DNA is TGCAGTGCTAGATCTCCATTCGAGGGCGGGAGTCCCTATGAGCAGTTCTTC. It is translated as CSARSPFEGGSPYEQFF. The chain combines TRBV20-1 with TRBJ2-1, with 7 bases fitting TRBD2. Germline CDR1 and CDR2: DFQATT and SNEGSKA (reference sequence). J gave up 8 bases and V 2 bases, and 18 bases lay outside the gene matches. This CDR3 has 17 residues.

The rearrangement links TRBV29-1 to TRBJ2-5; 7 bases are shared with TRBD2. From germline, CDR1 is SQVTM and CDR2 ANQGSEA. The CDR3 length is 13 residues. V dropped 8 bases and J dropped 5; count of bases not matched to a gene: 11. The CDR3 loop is CSSRASGGETQYF. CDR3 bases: TGCAGCTCCCGTGCTAGCGGAGGGGAGACCCAGTACTTC.

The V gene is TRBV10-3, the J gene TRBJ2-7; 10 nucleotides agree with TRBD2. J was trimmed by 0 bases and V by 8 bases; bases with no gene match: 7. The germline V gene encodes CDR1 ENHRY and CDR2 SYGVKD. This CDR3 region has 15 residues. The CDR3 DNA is TGTGCCATCCGAGCCCCTAGCGGGGGCTCCTACGAGCAGTACTTC. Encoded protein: CAIRAPSGGSYEQYF.

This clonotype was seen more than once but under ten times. The CDR3 DNA reads TGTGCCACCAGCCCGCAGGGGTCAGATACGCAGTATTTT. As protein: CATSPQGSDTQYF. The V and J genes are TRBV15 and TRBJ2-3, with a possible D match to TRBD1 (6 bases). Germline CDR1 and CDR2: LNHNV and YYDKDF (reference sequence). The V and J ends lost 5 bases and 4 bases respectively, with 10 bases between them. The CDR3 consists of 13 residues.

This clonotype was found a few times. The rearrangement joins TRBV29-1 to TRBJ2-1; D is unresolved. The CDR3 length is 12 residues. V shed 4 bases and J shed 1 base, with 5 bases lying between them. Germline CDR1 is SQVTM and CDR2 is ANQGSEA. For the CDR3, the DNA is TGCAGCGTTGGACTTTCCTACAATGAGCAGTTCTTC. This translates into CSVGLSYNEQFF.

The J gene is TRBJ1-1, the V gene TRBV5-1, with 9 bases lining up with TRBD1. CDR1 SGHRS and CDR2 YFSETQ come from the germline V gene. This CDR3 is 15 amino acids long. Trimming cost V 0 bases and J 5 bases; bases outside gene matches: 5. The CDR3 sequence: CASSLAGQGLTEAFF. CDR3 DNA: TGCGCCAGCAGCTTGGCGGGACAGGGCCTGACTGAAGCTTTCTTT.